The rows below give T cell receptor beta chains drawn from one sample of a study of blood T cells in healthy people across ages. A single record per CDR3 protein comes from TCRdb applying MiXCR to the 5' RACE reads. The profile shows fewer than 900,000 distinct CDR3 sequences, roughly 40% of them singletons. The specimen sequenced was blood. These receptors all stem from a man aged 18 to 29 in good health. Each CDR3 is given with its conserved first and last residue. D genes are given only for firm matches. The listing skips clone size in some rows; elsewhere it reads once, few, many or a size class.

V	D	J	size	CDR3	DNA
TRBV7-2	.	TRBJ2-3	many	CASSLRAARGDTQYF	TGTGCCAGCAGCTTAAGGGCAGCACGAGGAGATACGCAGTATTTT
TRBV4-2	.	TRBJ1-4	once	CASSQDPGTSGEKLFF	TGTGCCAGCAGCCAAGACCCCGGGACATCAGGCGAAAAACTGTTTTTT
TRBV18	.	TRBJ2-5	.	CASSPRVMTLRETQYF	TGTGCCAGCTCACCACGAGTAATGACCTTAAGAGAGACCCAGTACTTC
TRBV5-1	.	TRBJ2-2	few	CASSLGQSTGELFF	TGCGCCAGCAGCCTGGGACAATCCACCGGGGAGCTGTTTTTT
TRBV5-1	.	TRBJ1-1	.	CASSFDPNTEAFF	TGCGCCAGCAGCTTCGACCCTAACACTGAAGCTTTCTTT
TRBV6-1	TRBD2	TRBJ2-5	few	CASTETSGGTQETQYF	TGTGCCAGCACCGAGACTAGCGGGGGAACACAAGAGACCCAGTACTTC
TRBV7-8	.	TRBJ2-7	.	CASGPSTYYEQYF	TGTGCCAGCGGCCCAAGTACCTACTACGAGCAGTACTTC
TRBV5-1	.	TRBJ2-1	.	CASNPRNSYNEQFF	TGCGCCAGCAACCCCCGGAACTCCTACAATGAGCAGTTCTTC
TRBV6-2/TRBV6-3	.	TRBJ1-1	.	CATRLGDTEAFF	TGTGCCACCCGGTTAGGGGATACTGAAGCTTTCTTT
TRBV12-3/TRBV12-4	.	TRBJ1-1	.	CASSPDRKTEAFF	TGTGCCAGCAGTCCCGACAGAAAAACTGAAGCTTTCTTT
TRBV7-2	.	TRBJ2-7	.	CASSLGRVNYEQYF	TGTGCCAGCAGCTTGGGACGGGTGAACTACGAGCAGTACTTC
TRBV5-4	TRBD1	TRBJ2-1	few	CASSLARGTGGVHNEQFF	TGTGCCAGCAGCTTGGCCAGAGGGACAGGGGGCGTCCACAATGAGCAGTTCTTC
TRBV15	TRBD2	TRBJ2-7	.	CATSRDTASGGYVSNEQYF	TGTGCCACCAGCAGAGATACGGCTAGCGGGGGGTACGTGAGCAATGAGCAGTACTTC
TRBV7-2	TRBD2	TRBJ2-5	.	CACSLLAGQGGETQYF	TGTGCCTGCAGCTTACTAGCGGGTCAAGGGGGAGAGACCCAGTACTTC
TRBV6-5	TRBD1	TRBJ2-7	.	CASGDRAHEQYF	TGTGCCAGCGGTGACAGGGCCCACGAGCAGTACTTC
TRBV20-1	TRBD1	TRBJ1-5	.	CSAGTGAQPQHF	TGCAGTGCTGGTACAGGGGCTCAGCCCCAGCATTTT
TRBV20-1	TRBD1	TRBJ1-2	.	CSAPGGNGYTF	TGCAGTGCACCAGGGGGCAATGGCTACACCTTC
TRBV6-1	.	TRBJ2-7	once	CASSEWGGSSYEQYF	TGTGCCAGCAGTGAATGGGGAGGAAGCTCCTACGAGCAGTACTTC
TRBV7-2	TRBD1	TRBJ2-7	many	CASSYPGGARSYEQYF	TGTGCCAGCAGCTATCCAGGGGGCGCTCGATCCTACGAGCAGTACTTC
TRBV20-1	TRBD1	TRBJ2-1	many	CSGPQGAGSHNEQFF	TGCAGTGGGCCACAGGGGGCAGGTTCCCACAATGAGCAGTTCTTC
TRBV12-3/TRBV12-4	.	TRBJ1-6	many	CASSLFGGGNSPLHF	TGTGCCAGCAGTTTATTCGGAGGGGGTAATTCACCCCTCCACTTT
TRBV6-1	.	TRBJ1-2	few	CASSEAGKGYTF	TGTGCCAGCAGTGAAGCAGGGAAGGGCTACACCTTC
TRBV5-1	.	TRBJ1-1	few	CASSLGQLDGTEAFF	TGCGCCAGCAGCTTGGGACAGTTAGATGGGACTGAAGCTTTCTTT
TRBV4-1	.	TRBJ2-1	few	CASSERGRSSYNEQFF	TGCGCCAGCAGCGAGCGTGGCAGGAGCTCCTACAATGAGCAGTTCTTC
TRBV7-2	TRBD1	TRBJ1-2	few	CASSRGGGIGTASYGYTF	TGTGCCAGCAGCCGAGGAGGGGGCATTGGGACAGCCTCCTATGGCTACACCTTC
TRBV4-1	.	TRBJ2-1	few	CASSQTGGGHEQFF	TGCGCCAGCAGCCAAACGGGGGGCGGACATGAGCAGTTCTTC
TRBV6-1	.	TRBJ2-7	.	CASSKGTKYEQYF	TGTGCCAGCAGTAAAGGGACGAAATACGAGCAGTACTTC
TRBV7-2	TRBD1	TRBJ1-6	.	CASSLRGGDHSPLHF	TGTGCCAGCAGCTTAAGAGGGGGCGACCATTCACCCCTCCACTTT
TRBV25-1	TRBD1	TRBJ2-5	.	CASSEWRDRTGETQYF	TGTGCCAGCAGTGAATGGAGGGACAGGACCGGAGAGACCCAGTACTTC
TRBV6-5	.	TRBJ1-4	.	CASSYSNGVEELFF	TGTGCTAGCAGTTACTCGAACGGGGTTGAAGAACTGTTTTTT
TRBV2	TRBD2	TRBJ2-1	few	CASRGLAGEYNEQFF	TGTGCCAGCCGTGGCCTAGCGGGGGAATACAATGAGCAGTTCTTC
TRBV20-1	.	TRBJ1-5	few	CSAERGGQPQHF	TGCAGTGCTGAAAGGGGAGGGCAGCCCCAGCATTTT
TRBV15	TRBD2	TRBJ2-1	many	CATSRVGRGNYNEQFF	TGTGCCACCAGCAGAGTCGGGCGGGGGAACTACAATGAGCAGTTCTTC
TRBV6-5	TRBD1	TRBJ1-4	few	CASSYSRTGGGTNEKLFF	TGTGCCAGCAGTTACTCGAGGACAGGGGGCGGAACTAATGAAAAACTGTTTTTT
TRBV2	.	TRBJ2-5	.	CASPSGRGQTQYF	TGTGCCAGCCCATCGGGCAGGGGTCAGACCCAGTACTTC
TRBV28	TRBD2	TRBJ2-3	.	CASSLMGGTQYF	TGTGCCAGCAGCCTAATGGGGGGGACGCAGTATTTT
TRBV14	TRBD1	TRBJ1-4	.	CASSQDRFTEKLFF	TGTGCCAGCAGCCAGGACAGGTTTACTGAAAAACTGTTTTTT
TRBV6-5	TRBD2	TRBJ2-7	.	CASSYSGTSFYNEQYF	TGTGCCAGCAGTTACTCGGGGACTAGCTTTTACAATGAGCAGTACTTC
TRBV3-1	.	TRBJ2-2	.	CASSQGPPAGELFF	TGTGCCAGCAGCCAAGGGCCACCGGCCGGGGAGCTGTTTTTT
TRBV10-3	.	TRBJ2-7	.	CAIKGDRSYEQYF	TGTGCCATCAAGGGGGATCGCTCCTACGAGCAGTACTTC
TRBV6-5	TRBD1	TRBJ2-3	few	CASTHTPGQSVYF	TGTGCCAGCACCCACACCCCGGGACAGTCTGTGTATTTT
TRBV20-1	TRBD1	TRBJ1-2	few	CSARPGQGSPGYTF	TGCAGTGCTAGACCGGGACAGGGGTCACCGGGCTACACCTTC
TRBV5-1	TRBD2	TRBJ2-1	.	CASSSSGGKSNEQFF	TGCGCCAGCAGCTCTAGCGGGGGGAAAAGCAATGAGCAGTTCTTC
TRBV7-2	TRBD2	TRBJ2-2	.	CASSRFPGGDTGELFF	TGTGCCAGCAGCAGATTCCCGGGGGGGGACACCGGGGAGCTGTTTTTT
TRBV12-3/TRBV12-4	.	TRBJ1-2	.	CASSLGVDRYGYTF	TGTGCCAGCAGTTTAGGGGTCGACCGCTATGGCTACACCTTC
TRBV3-1	.	TRBJ1-2	few	CASSQDRSLNYGYTF	TGTGCCAGCAGCCAAGATAGGTCCCTGAATTATGGCTACACCTTC
TRBV5-1	TRBD1	TRBJ1-5	few	CASSEGQGDNQPQHF	TGCGCCAGCAGCGAGGGACAGGGGGACAATCAGCCCCAGCATTTT
TRBV20-1	TRBD2	TRBJ2-3	.	CSASTSGGVRYQYF	TGCAGTGCTAGTACTAGCGGGGGGGTCCGGTATCAGTATTTT
TRBV11-2	.	TRBJ2-7	.	CASSLVLLPSSYNEQYF	TGTGCCAGCAGCTTAGTACTACTACCGAGCTCCTACAATGAGCAGTACTTC
TRBV19	TRBD1	TRBJ2-5	many	CASSPKTGGMETQYF	TGTGCCAGTAGTCCTAAGACAGGGGGCATGGAGACCCAGTACTTC
TRBV20-1	TRBD1	TRBJ2-1	few	CSASTGTGGYNEQFF	TGCAGTGCTAGTACCGGGACAGGGGGGTACAATGAGCAGTTCTTC
TRBV5-1	.	TRBJ2-2	.	CASSPSSGAGELFF	TGCGCCAGCAGCCCAAGTTCAGGGGCCGGGGAGCTGTTTTTT
TRBV12-3/TRBV12-4	.	TRBJ2-5	once	CAGSLASGGLGETQYF	TGTGCCGGCAGTTTAGCGTCCGGGGGGCTCGGAGAGACCCAGTACTTC
TRBV5-5	TRBD1	TRBJ1-2	once	CASSAYDREAGGYTF	TGTGCCAGCAGCGCCTACGACAGGGAGGCGGGTGGCTACACCTTC
TRBV12-3/TRBV12-4	.	TRBJ2-3	many	CASSFADTQYF	TGTGCCAGCAGCTTTGCAGATACGCAGTATTTT
TRBV12-3/TRBV12-4	.	TRBJ2-2	few	CASRSPRGGLAGELFF	TGTGCCAGCAGATCCCCTCGGGGAGGTCTGGCCGGGGAGCTGTTTTTT
TRBV12-3/TRBV12-4	.	TRBJ2-3	.	CASSADGVPDTQYF	TGTGCTAGCAGTGCGGACGGCGTACCAGATACGCAGTATTTT
TRBV5-1	.	TRBJ2-7	.	CASSLDSGNSYEQYF	TGCGCCAGCAGCTTGGATTCAGGGAACTCCTACGAGCAGTACTTC